These T cell receptor beta chains were read from a single sample in a study of cytomegalovirus exposure and HLA in healthy donors. The data were produced by immunoSEQ multiplex PCR, yet TCRdb's version contains in-frame clones alone and is incomplete. The data show roughly 150,000 clones, 65% to 85% seen once. The sample was PBMCs. The receptors shown here come from a man aged 30 to 39 in good health and CMV-seronegative. The CDR3 runs from the conserved cysteine through the conserved F or W. A D gene is named only where the DNA matches it firmly. Clone size is not always given. Where it is, it says once, few, many or a class for expanded clones.

V gene: TRBV19
D gene: TRBD1
J gene: TRBJ2-1
clone size: NA
CDR3 DNA: TGTGCCAGTAGTATAACAGGGGGCTATGACAATGAGCAGTTCTTC
CDR3 protein: CASSITGGYDNEQFF

V gene: TRBV19
D gene: NA
J gene: TRBJ1-2
clone size: NA
CDR3 DNA: TGTGCCAGTAGTATAGAGGCGGGAGCTAACTATGGCTACACCTTC
CDR3 protein: CASSIEAGANYGYTF

V gene: TRBV7-8
D gene: NA
J gene: TRBJ1-2
clone size: NA
CDR3 DNA: TGTGCCAGCAGCTTAGACCTTGACAGGCGCGGCTACACCTTC
CDR3 protein: CASSLDLDRRGYTF

V gene: TRBV5-1
D gene: TRBD2
J gene: TRBJ2-1
clone size: NA
CDR3 DNA: TGCGCCAGCAGCTTGGCTAGCGGGGGGGCCAGGGACAATGAGCAGTTCTTC
CDR3 protein: CASSLASGGARDNEQFF

V gene: TRBV9
D gene: NA
J gene: TRBJ1-3
clone size: NA
CDR3 DNA: TGTGCCAGCAGCGTAGAACAGCTGAGCTCTGGAAACACCATATATTTT
CDR3 protein: CASSVEQLSSGNTIYF

V gene: TRBV5-1
D gene: TRBD2
J gene: TRBJ2-5
clone size: few
CDR3 DNA: TGCGCCAGCACACCGACTAGCGGGGTCCAAGAGACCCAGTACTTC
CDR3 protein: CASTPTSGVQETQYF

V gene: TRBV19
D gene: TRBD1
J gene: TRBJ2-2
clone size: NA
CDR3 DNA: TGTGCCAGTAGTGCGACAGGGGTCGGGGAGCTGTTTTTT
CDR3 protein: CASSATGVGELFF

V gene: TRBV7-6
D gene: NA
J gene: TRBJ1-6
clone size: NA
CDR3 DNA: TGTGCCAGCAGCTTAACTAGAGAGTCCTCACCCCTCCACTTT
CDR3 protein: CASSLTRESSPLHF

V gene: TRBV30
D gene: NA
J gene: TRBJ2-5
clone size: few
CDR3 DNA: TGTGCCTGGAGTGTCAGATTCGGGGAGTACCAAGAGACCCAGTACTTC
CDR3 protein: CAWSVRFGEYQETQYF

V gene: TRBV6-1
D gene: NA
J gene: TRBJ1-2
clone size: few
CDR3 DNA: TGTGCCAGCAGTGAAGCTCCGGCGGATGGCTACACCTTC
CDR3 protein: CASSEAPADGYTF

V gene: TRBV5-4
D gene: TRBD2
J gene: TRBJ2-7
clone size: NA
CDR3 DNA: TGTGCCTCGAGGCTAGCGGGTGCGTACGAGCAGTACTTC
CDR3 protein: CASRLAGAYEQYF

V gene: TRBV20-1
D gene: NA
J gene: TRBJ1-2
clone size: NA
CDR3 DNA: TGCAGTGCTAGAATTCGGGATGGCTACACCTTC
CDR3 protein: CSARIRDGYTF

V gene: TRBV5-5
D gene: NA
J gene: TRBJ2-7
clone size: NA
CDR3 DNA: TGTGCCAGCACCCGTCTCTACGAGCAGTACTTC
CDR3 protein: CASTRLYEQYF

V gene: TRBV14
D gene: NA
J gene: TRBJ1-2
clone size: NA
CDR3 DNA: TGTGCCAGCAGCCAAGATACAGGGCAAGGCTACACCTTC
CDR3 protein: CASSQDTGQGYTF

V gene: TRBV28
D gene: TRBD2
J gene: TRBJ2-2
clone size: NA
CDR3 DNA: TGTGCCAGCACCCCCCGTAGCGGGAGGGCCGCAGCGGGGGAGCTGTTTTTT
CDR3 protein: CASTPRSGRAAAGELFF

V gene: TRBV5-6
D gene: NA
J gene: TRBJ2-7
clone size: NA
CDR3 DNA: TGTGCCAGCAGCTTAGGAGGGGGCGATGGAACCTACGAGCAGTACTTC
CDR3 protein: CASSLGGGDGTYEQYF

V gene: TRBV29-1
D gene: TRBD1
J gene: TRBJ1-1
clone size: NA
CDR3 DNA: TGCAGCGTTGCGGGACAGGGAACTGAAGCTTTCTTT
CDR3 protein: CSVAGQGTEAFF

V gene: TRBV10-2
D gene: TRBD2
J gene: TRBJ2-1
clone size: NA
CDR3 DNA: TGCGCCAGCAGAGCTAGCGGGAGCAATGAGCAGTTCTTC
CDR3 protein: CASRASGSNEQFF

V gene: TRBV29-1
D gene: NA
J gene: TRBJ2-1
clone size: NA
CDR3 DNA: TGCAGCGTTGAGGCGGGCATCTCCTACAATGAGCAGTTCTTC
CDR3 protein: CSVEAGISYNEQFF

V gene: TRBV27
D gene: TRBD1
J gene: TRBJ1-6
clone size: NA
CDR3 DNA: TGTGCCAGTGCAGACAGGGACTATAATTCACCCCTCCACTTT
CDR3 protein: CASADRDYNSPLHF

V gene: TRBV11-1
D gene: TRBD2
J gene: TRBJ2-3
clone size: NA
CDR3 DNA: TGTGCCAGCAGCCAAGCGGGGGGCACAGATACGCAGTATTTT
CDR3 protein: CASSQAGGTDTQYF

V gene: TRBV5-1
D gene: NA
J gene: TRBJ1-1
clone size: NA
CDR3 DNA: TGCGCCAGCAGCTTGGCCAGTGATAACACTGAAGCTTTCTTT
CDR3 protein: CASSLASDNTEAFF

V gene: TRBV7-9
D gene: TRBD1
J gene: TRBJ2-1
clone size: NA
CDR3 DNA: TGTGCCAGCAGCTTAGAAGGGACAGGGTCCCTCGATAAGGACAATGAGCAGTTCTTC
CDR3 protein: CASSLEGTGSLDKDNEQFF

V gene: TRBV19
D gene: TRBD1
J gene: TRBJ2-3
clone size: NA
CDR3 DNA: TGTGCCAGTAGCCCCTCCGGGACAGGGGTTGGAGATACGCAGTATTTT
CDR3 protein: CASSPSGTGVGDTQYF

V gene: TRBV2
D gene: TRBD2
J gene: TRBJ2-1
clone size: NA
CDR3 DNA: TGTGCCAGCAATCGGCTAGCGGGTTACAATGAGCAGTTCTTC
CDR3 protein: CASNRLAGYNEQFF

V gene: TRBV9
D gene: NA
J gene: TRBJ1-4
clone size: NA
CDR3 DNA: TGTGCCAGCAGCGCCGGAGCATTGGAAAAACTGTTTTTT
CDR3 protein: CASSAGALEKLFF

V gene: TRBV2
D gene: NA
J gene: TRBJ2-7
clone size: NA
CDR3 DNA: TGTGCCAGCAGGGACAGAGCCTACGAGCAGTACTTC
CDR3 protein: CASRDRAYEQYF

V gene: TRBV28
D gene: NA
J gene: TRBJ1-4
clone size: NA
CDR3 DNA: TGTGCCAGCAGTTTGGTAGGGGCGGCTAATGAAAAACTGTTTTTT
CDR3 protein: CASSLVGAANEKLFF

V gene: TRBV6-1
D gene: TRBD2
J gene: TRBJ2-7
clone size: NA
CDR3 DNA: TGTGCCATCGGGACTAGCGGGGCCTACGAGCAGTACTTC
CDR3 protein: CAIGTSGAYEQYF

V gene: TRBV28
D gene: NA
J gene: TRBJ2-5
clone size: NA
CDR3 DNA: TGTGCCAGCAGTTTAGGAGGAGACCTGGAGACCCAGTACTTC
CDR3 protein: CASSLGGDLETQYF

V gene: TRBV7-2
D gene: TRBD1
J gene: TRBJ1-1
clone size: NA
CDR3 DNA: TGTGCCAGCAAGACAGGGCCGGTGGGGACTGAAGCTTTCTTT
CDR3 protein: CASKTGPVGTEAFF

V gene: TRBV29-1
D gene: TRBD1
J gene: TRBJ2-5
clone size: NA
CDR3 DNA: TGCAGCGCCAACAGGGGCGGGCCAGAGACCCAGTACTTC
CDR3 protein: CSANRGGPETQYF

V gene: TRBV18
D gene: NA
J gene: TRBJ2-3
clone size: few
CDR3 DNA: TGTGCCAGCTCACCACGGGCAAGCACAGATACGCAGTATTTT
CDR3 protein: CASSPRASTDTQYF

V gene: TRBV19
D gene: TRBD1
J gene: TRBJ1-5
clone size: once
CDR3 DNA: TGTGCCAGTAGTATAGGGGGGACAGGGGGCAATCAGCCCCAGCATTTT
CDR3 protein: CASSIGGTGGNQPQHF

V gene: TRBV7-9
D gene: NA
J gene: TRBJ2-5
clone size: NA
CDR3 DNA: TGTGCCAGCATCCCGACAGGCGGAGAGACCCAGTACTTC
CDR3 protein: CASIPTGGETQYF